This T cell receptor (beta chain) is drawn from a study of control samples from healthy donors and cancer patients. Assay used: immunoSEQ multiplex PCR; TCRdb lists only in-frame clones, some missing. This sample has more than 10,000 clones, with 85% to 95% found just once. Remarks on this clone: At one of its ends the junction is not consistent with the germline gene, which may arise from a read error.

CDR3 size: 14 residues. CDR1 and CDR2 from the germline V gene are LGHNT and FRNRAP. This chain uses TRBV12-5 with TRBJ2-1; D is possibly TRBD1 (6 bases). The sample taken for sequencing was PBMCs. The receptor comes from an older man with lung cancer. CDR3 sequence: CAGGLFPGQTEQFF. The CDR3, as DNA: TGTGCTGGTGGTTTGTTCCCGGGACAAACGGAGCAGTTCTTC.